Following are 7 T cell receptor beta chains from one sample sequenced in a study of glioma-infiltrating T cells (dated by TCRdb to the mid-2010s). Sequencing was performed on an Illumina MiSeq. TCR alpha and beta CDR3 regions were amplified with the iRepertoire nested amplicon-rescue multiplex PCR (arm-PCR) platform from RNA. TCRdb applied fastp at Q25 and MiXCR to the public reads, then kept only in-frame beta chains. Records with the same CDR3 protein are collapsed into one entry carrying the most frequent genes and DNA. The sample table records about 140,000 distinct CDR3 sequences; more than 35% of these occur just once. 20% to 25% of the sample is held by the ten biggest clonotypes. What was sequenced was glioma tissue, nonneoplastic brain tissue, or PBMCs (not recorded which). All receptors derive from a human donor with low-grade glioma or glioblastoma, undergoing nonglioma brain surgery, or in good health (not recorded which).

This clonotype was found many times. This sequence joins TRBV6-2 or TRBV6-3 and TRBJ2-7; the D gene could be TRBD1 or TRBD2 (5 bases each). Germline V gene lookup returns CDR1 MNHEY and CDR2 SVGEGT. V lost 6 bases, J lost 2 bases, and 14 bases lay in between. This CDR3 comprises 14 residues. The CDR3 nucleotides are TGTGCCAGCAGACCCGGGACGGCTACCTACGAGCAGTACTTC. Translated, it gives CASRPGTATYEQYF.

In its sample, this clonotype was seen a few times. The rearrangement links TRBV6-1 to TRBJ1-5; 7 nucleotides match TRBD1. J gave up 4 bases and V 8 bases, and 8 bases lay outside the gene matches. Germline CDR1 MNHNS, CDR2 SASEGT. This CDR3 is 14 amino acids long. The CDR3 loop reads CASHPGQLNQPQHF. The CDR3 DNA follows: TGTGCCAGCCATCCGGGACAGCTAAATCAGCCCCAGCATTTT.

The gene calls are TRBV20-1 and TRBJ2-1; 8 nucleotides align to TRBD1. CDR1 is DFQATT and CDR2 is SNEGSKA in the germline V gene (reference sequence). The CDR3 length is 14 residues. The trim removed 5 bases at V and 9 bases at J, leaving 12 bases unmatched. CDR3 bases: TGCAGTGCTGAACAGGGGGTCACGGTCGCTGAGCAGTTCTTC. It codes for CSAEQGVTVAEQFF.

The V gene is TRBV27, the J gene TRBJ2-1; D gene ambiguous. Trimming left V 3 bases short and J 0 bases short, with 9 bases between. The CDR3 length is 15 residues. The germline gives CDR1 MNHEY, CDR2 SMNVEV (reference sequence). The CDR3, as DNA: TGTGCCAGCAGTTTTAGGGAATTCTCCTACAATGAGCAGTTCTTC. This translates into CASSFREFSYNEQFF.

This clonotype was seen more than once but under ten times. J is TRBJ2-3 and V is TRBV4-1, with TRBD2 matching 12 bases. The trim removed 4 bases at V and 3 bases at J, leaving 5 bases unmatched. Germline V lookup: CDR1 MGHRA, CDR2 YSYEKL. This CDR3 has 16 amino acids. The CDR3 DNA reads as TGCGCCAGCAGCCTACTGACTAGCGGGAGTACAGATACGCAGTATTTT. It encodes CASSLLTSGSTDTQYF.

A note on this clonotype: Relative to the germline gene, one junction end is altered; a read error may explain this. This chain joins TRBV6-1 and TRBJ2-3, with TRBD2 identical over 7 bases. The V gene's germline CDR1 is MNHNS and CDR2 SASEGT. The CDR3 has 14 amino acids. The CDR3 DNA reads TGTGCCATCAGTGGGGGGGGTAGCACAGATACGCAGTATTTT. This translates into CAISGGGSTDTQYF.

This clonotype was detected only a few times. This chain joins TRBV20-1 and TRBJ1-2; D remains unclear. Germline V lookup: CDR1 DFQATT, CDR2 SNEGSKA (reference sequence). This CDR3 region has 14 residues. V lost 1 base, J lost 4 bases, and 13 bases lay in between. CDR3 DNA: TGCAGTGCTAGAGTATTTTCACCTAGCTATGGCTACACCTTC. Residues: CSARVFSPSYGYTF.